This T cell receptor beta chain was sequenced during a study of cytomegalovirus exposure and HLA in healthy donors. Study in general: The 550 to 800 first-cohort repertoires and the 100 to 150 validation repertoires shared the same platform, a later analysis reported. General study points: TCR beta chains numbering some 160 were designated cytomegalovirus-associated. Subsequent analysis revealed that first-cohort TCR clusters tended to co-occur in the 130 or so validation repertoires. Confirmation was obtained in vitro that three CMV-associated chains are specific for CMV antigens.

From germline, CDR1 is LNHNV and CDR2 YYDKDF (reference sequence). The CDR3 is 20 amino acids. The V and J ends lost 4 bases and 4 bases, in that order; junction bases with no gene match: 21. Profiled with immunoSEQ multiplex PCR; TCRdb holds only in-frame clones, not every one. This sample carries about 150,000 clones, roughly 90% of them seen once, and the ten largest clones take under 25%. With regard to this clone: Its antigen is undetermined.

This TCR derives from a man younger than 35 in good health and CMV-seropositive. Sample: PBMCs. This chain uses TRBV15 with TRBJ1-5; 8 bases are a match to TRBD1. The CDR3 here is CATSKTTGGNGGYSNQPQHF. CDR3 DNA sequence: TGTGCCACCAGCAAAACTACAGGGGGTAATGGAGGATATAGTAATCAGCCCCAGCATTTT.